What follows are 32 T cell receptor beta chains derived from one specimen sequenced in a study of CD8+CD57+ T cells in acquired aplastic anemia (dated by TCRdb to 2017 to 2018). Sequencing instrument: Illumina HiSeq 2000. TCR beta VDJ combination and CDR3 sequence profiling used genomic DNA as the template. The public reads were run again by TCRdb, first through fastp at Q25 and then through MiXCR, and only productive beta chains were kept. Merged by CDR3 protein, the rows form single entries marked with the most common genes and DNA. Present in this sample are around 180,000 distinct CDR3 sequences, about 64% of which were seen just once. Jointly, the top ten make up under 50% of the sample. Sequenced: sorted CD4+, CD8+, or CD8+CD57+ T cells (not recorded which) from PBMCs. Source of these receptors: a human donor in good health.

This clonotype was seen once. The rearrangement joins TRBV20-1 to TRBJ1-2, with D possibly being TRBD1 (5 bases). The CDR3 has 10 residues. In germline, CDR1 is DFQATT, CDR2 SNEGSKA (reference sequence). The V gene lost 5 bases and the J gene lost 10 bases, with 11 bases spanning the gap. The CDR3 DNA is TGCAGTGCTGGGGCGGCATTCTACACCTTC. Translating it yields CSAGAAFYTF.

The V call is TRBV7-9, the J call TRBJ1-2, with 7 positions matching TRBD1. CDR1 is SEHNR and CDR2 is FQNEAQ in the germline V gene (reference sequence). J was trimmed by 6 bases and V by 6 bases; bases with no gene match: 7. There are 13 residues in the CDR3. CDR3 protein: CASRQTGLDGYTF. CDR3 sequence (DNA): TGTGCCAGCAGACAGACAGGGTTGGATGGCTACACCTTC.

A remark on this clonotype: The junction differs from germline at one of its ends, possibly a read error. The chain is built from TRBV7-3 and TRBJ2-2, with 7 bases that match TRBD1. Germline lookup yields CDR1 SGHTA and CDR2 FQGTGA. The CDR3 has 15 residues. Written as DNA, the CDR3 is TGCGCCAGCAGCCAAGGGGGCCTGACCACCGGGGAGCTGTTTTTT. Translating it yields CASSQGGLTTGELFF.

The V gene is TRBV10-3, the J gene TRBJ1-5; D is ambiguous. This CDR3 has 13 amino acids. Germline CDR1 ENHRY, CDR2 SYGVKD. V gave up 10 bases and J gave up 1 base, with 11 bases separating them. This CDR3 reads CATDTGSNQPQHF. CDR3 DNA sequence: TGTGCCACCGACACTGGGAGCAATCAGCCCCAGCATTTT.

With regard to this clonotype: An end of the junction differs from the germline gene, which may be a read error. The genes are TRBV30 and TRBJ2-1, with D uncertain. The CDR3 covers 15 residues. Germline CDR1 and CDR2: GTSNPN and SVGIG (reference sequence). DNA for the CDR3: TGTGCCTGGAGTGCGTATGTCAGCTCCTACAATGGGCAGTTCTTC. It codes for CAWSAYVSSYNGQFF.

V gene TRBV6-1 combines with J gene TRBJ1-1; D is possibly TRBD1 (5 bases). CDR1 and CDR2 (germline): MNHNS, SASEGT. V lost 5 bases and J lost 4, with 17 bases in between. This CDR3 has 15 amino acids. The CDR3 reads CASSYEGRGVTEAFF. The CDR3 nucleotides are TGTGCCAGCAGTTACGAGGGAAGGGGTGTCACTGAAGCTTTCTTT.

Many counts were recorded for this clonotype. The gene calls are TRBV7-2 and TRBJ2-7; 7 nucleotides line up with TRBD1. Trimming cost V 6 bases and J 3 bases; bases outside gene matches: 8. Germline V gives CDR1 SGHTA, CDR2 FQGNSA. The length of the CDR3 is 14 residues. The DNA for the CDR3 is TGTGCCAGCAGTTATAGACAGGGTGACTACGAGCAGTACTTC. Encoded protein: CASSYRQGDYEQYF.

J is TRBJ1-2 and V is TRBV7-2, with D hard to call. Trimming pared 1 base from V and 4 bases from J, leaving 10 bases between. In germline, CDR1 is SGHTA, CDR2 FQGNSA. The CDR3 sequence is 14 residues long. DNA of the CDR3: TGTGCCAGCAGCTTAGGTTTCGAACCCTATGGCTACACCTTC. Translation: CASSLGFEPYGYTF.

This rearrangement joins TRBV7-3 to TRBJ1-6, with TRBD1 matching 9 bases. V lost 5 bases, J lost 6 bases, and 5 bases stayed unmatched. This CDR3 region has 15 residues. Germline V gives CDR1 SGHTA, CDR2 FQGTGA. The DNA for the CDR3 is TGTGCCAGCAGCCGCGGACAGGGGCTTAATTCACCCCTCCACTTT. Translation: CASSRGQGLNSPLHF.

This clonotype occurred once. The chain has TRBV5-1 and TRBJ2-1, with TRBD2 identical over 9 bases. CDR3 length: 16 residues. CDR1 is SGHRS and CDR2 is YFSETQ in the germline V gene. V lost 2 bases, J lost 9 bases, and 12 bases stayed unmatched. CDR3 sequence: CASSFLAGYVAPEQFF. The DNA for the CDR3 is TGCGCCAGCAGCTTTCTAGCGGGATATGTCGCTCCTGAGCAGTTCTTC.

This clonotype was seen only once. Here the CDR3 DNA reads TGTGCCAGTAAAGGGGGCTTTGATAATTCACCCCTCCACTTT. Protein: CASKGGFDNSPLHF. J is TRBJ1-6 and V is TRBV19; 7 nucleotides align to TRBD1. The CDR3 is made up of 14 amino acids. The V segment lost 7 bases and the J segment 5 bases; nucleotides outside the gene matches: 5. Germline V gene lookup returns CDR1 LNHDA and CDR2 SQIVND (reference sequence).

This clonotype has just a few counts. The chain joins TRBV5-6 to TRBJ2-7; D unclear. CDR1 and CDR2 from the germline V gene are SGHDT and YYEEEE. The ends were cut back, 4 bases at V and 1 base at J, with 12 bases in the middle. This CDR3 region has 14 residues. The CDR3 coding sequence is TGTGCCAGCAGCCCCACGGGCTCATCCTACGAGCAGTACTTC. As protein: CASSPTGSSYEQYF.

This clonotype was detected ten times or more. A junction boundary mismatches the germline segment, possibly from a read error. The chain couples TRBV19 to TRBJ1-2, with 9 bases that match TRBD1. In germline, CDR1 is LNHDA, CDR2 SQIVND (reference sequence). This CDR3 comprises 15 residues. The CDR3 sequence: CASSVTGTGSFGYIF. Written as DNA, the CDR3 is TGTGCCAGTAGTGTGACCGGGACAGGGTCCTTTGGCTACATCTTC.

V and J are TRBV15 and TRBJ2-3, with 8 bases lining up with TRBD1. Germline CDR1 reads LNHNV; CDR2 reads YYDKDF (reference sequence). Trimming removed 3 bases from V and 4 bases from J; junction bases left unmatched: 12. This CDR3 comprises 17 residues. The CDR3 sequence is CATSRADSSGGADTQYF. In nucleotides, the CDR3 is TGTGCCACCAGCAGGGCGGACAGTTCAGGGGGCGCAGATACGCAGTATTTT.

The chain employs TRBV7-9 and TRBJ2-5; the match to TRBD2 covers 11 bases. Germline-derived CDR1 and CDR2 are SEHNR and FQNEAQ (reference sequence). J was trimmed by 6 bases and V by 9 bases; bases with no gene match: 12. The CDR3 spans 15 residues. In DNA form, the CDR3 reads TGTGCCAGTAGTTTCGTAGCGGGAGGGCGACAGACCCAGTACTTC. Protein sequence: CASSFVAGGRQTQYF.

The chain links TRBV15 to TRBJ2-3, with 9 bases fitting TRBD2. The CDR3 covers 17 residues. V lost 5 bases and J lost 4; bases outside the gene matches: 13. Germline CDR1 and CDR2: LNHNV and YYDKDF (reference sequence). CDR3 in amino acids: CATSFGGSGGASDTQYF. DNA of the CDR3: TGTGCCACCAGCTTCGGGGGTAGCGGGGGTGCGTCAGATACGCAGTATTTT.

CDR3 sequence: CASSQGVEQYF. CDR3 nucleotide sequence: TGTGCCAGCAGCCAAGGTGTCGAGCAGTACTTC. This chain connects TRBV5-4 to TRBJ2-7; no firm D call. This CDR3 is built from 11 residues. The V end lost 4 bases, the J end lost 6 bases, and 8 bases lay between the germline ends. Germline assignment: CDR1 SGHNT and CDR2 YYREEE (reference sequence).

This clonotype was counted once. The rearrangement links TRBV15 to TRBJ1-1; D is undetermined. V was pared by 0 bases and J by 1 base, with 15 bases between. Per the germline V gene, CDR1 is LNHNV and CDR2 is YYDKDF (reference sequence). This CDR3 is built from 17 residues. CDR3 in amino acids: CATSRDGEVGPNTEAFF. Written as DNA, the CDR3 is TGTGCCACCAGCAGAGATGGGGAAGTTGGCCCGAACACTGAAGCTTTCTTT.

The chain combines TRBV7-3 with TRBJ2-5; TRBD2 aligns across 9 bases. CDR1 is SGHTA, CDR2 FQGTGA, per germline. Germline trimming cut 2 bases from V and 7 bases from J; bases unmatched to any gene: 8. The CDR3 runs 15 residues. CDR3 loop: CASSLFSGGVVTQYF. The CDR3 coding sequence is TGTGCCAGCAGCTTATTTAGCGGGGGCGTTGTGACCCAGTACTTC.

This clonotype has a count of ten or more. The V gene is TRBV6-5, the J gene TRBJ1-1; D unclear. Trimming removed 2 bases at V and 6 bases at J, with 4 bases between. The CDR3 consists of 11 residues. Germline V gene lookup returns CDR1 MNHEY and CDR2 SVGAGI. CDR3 DNA sequence: TGTGCCAGCAGTTACGGACCTGAAGCTTTCTTT. The encoded protein is CASSYGPEAFF.

This rearrangement joins TRBV7-2 to TRBJ1-5; D is uncertain. Germline values: CDR1 SGHTA, CDR2 FQGNSA. The V end lost 3 bases, the J end lost 4 bases, and 4 bases lay between the germline ends. The CDR3 covers 12 residues. The DNA for the CDR3 is TGTGCCAGCAGCTTCCTGAATCAGCCCCAGCATTTT. Translation: CASSFLNQPQHF. Looking up the rest from reference TRBV7-2 and TRBJ1-5 gives the full variable domain: GAGVSQSPSNKVTEKGKDVELRCDPISGHTALYWYRQSLGQGLEFLIYFQGNSAPDKSGLPSDRFSAERTGGSVSTLTIQRTQQEDSAVYLCASSFLNQPQHFGDGTRLSIL.

This chain uses TRBV7-9 with TRBJ2-5; 7 positions agree with TRBD1. V lost 5 bases, J lost 1 base, and 7 bases stayed unmatched. Germline CDR1 reads SEHNR; CDR2 reads FQNEAQ (reference sequence). The CDR3 is 15 amino acids. In DNA form, the CDR3 reads TGTGCCAGCAGCCATAGACAGGGCGCCCAAGAGACCCAGTACTTC. It yields the protein CASSHRQGAQETQYF.

V gene TRBV10-3 combines with J gene TRBJ1-1; D is ambiguous. The CDR3 spans 12 residues. The germline V and J ends were trimmed by 2 bases and 10 bases, with 11 bases remaining between them. Germline V lookup: CDR1 ENHRY, CDR2 SYGVKD. The chain's CDR3 is CAISEDPVGAFF. DNA of the CDR3: TGTGCCATCAGTGAGGATCCGGTCGGAGCTTTCTTT.

This clonotype was observed once. The rearrangement joins TRBV24-1 to TRBJ2-7; 7 nucleotides align to TRBD1. From germline, CDR1 is KGHDR and CDR2 SFDVKD. V shed 9 bases and J 2 bases; nucleotides not matched to a gene: 6. This CDR3 contains 13 residues. CDR3 residues: CATSDRSTYEQYF. Written as DNA, the CDR3 is TGTGCCACCTCGGACAGGTCCACCTACGAGCAGTACTTC.

CDR3 region: CATSDRTGNVLDEQYF. The CDR3 DNA reads as TGTGCCACCAGTGACCGGACAGGGAATGTTTTGGACGAGCAGTACTTC. V usage is TRBV24-1 and J usage is TRBJ2-7; TRBD1 matches at 8 bases. CDR1 and CDR2 (germline): KGHDR, SFDVKD. Trimming removed 4 bases from V and 5 bases from J; junction bases left unmatched: 12. The CDR3 is made up of 16 amino acids.

The rearrangement uses TRBV29-1 and TRBJ2-1, with D possibly TRBD1 on 5 matching bases. CDR1 is SQVTM and CDR2 is ANQGSEA in the germline V gene. The CDR3 sequence is 16 residues long. The ends were cut back, 4 bases at V and 4 bases at J, with 20 bases in the middle. The CDR3 DNA is TGCAGCGTTGGTGTGTCAGGGCTAAATTCATACAATGAGCAGTTCTTC. Translated: CSVGVSGLNSYNEQFF.

The V and J genes are TRBV9 and TRBJ2-5; D gene ambiguous. V was cut by 4 bases and J by 5 bases, with 6 bases left in between. This CDR3 contains 11 residues. CDR1 is SGDLS, CDR2 YYNGEE, per germline. The CDR3 DNA follows: TGTGCCAGCAGCCTAACGGAGACCCAGTACTTC. As protein: CASSLTETQYF.

This clonotype showed up just once. The V call is TRBV7-6, the J call TRBJ2-7; 7 positions match TRBD1. V shed 5 bases and J 3 bases; nucleotides not matched to a gene: 7. CDR1 and CDR2 (germline): SGHVS, FNYEAQ. The CDR3 contains 14 residues. In DNA, the CDR3 is TGTGCCAGCAGCCCACAACAGGGGAACTACGAGCAGTACTTC. Translation: CASSPQQGNYEQYF.

This clonotype was observed a few times. The V and J genes are TRBV7-6 and TRBJ2-2; no clear D. V was cut by 5 bases and J by 6 bases, with 13 bases left in between. From germline, CDR1 is SGHVS and CDR2 FNYEAQ. The CDR3 consists of 14 residues. CDR3: CASSPEKGPGELFF. DNA of the CDR3: TGTGCCAGCAGCCCAGAAAAGGGCCCCGGGGAGCTGTTTTTT.

The chain couples TRBV27 to TRBJ2-1; TRBD2 is a possible D gene (6 bases). V was clipped by 2 bases and J by 5 bases, with 10 bases between them. The CDR3 loop spans 14 amino acids. From germline, CDR1 is MNHEY and CDR2 SMNVEV (reference sequence). DNA for the CDR3: TGTGCCAGCAGTTTAATGGCGGGAAACAATGAGCAGTTCTTC. Protein sequence: CASSLMAGNNEQFF.

CDR3 sequence (DNA): TGTGCCAGCAGTTACACGTGGGGTGACGGATCACCCCTCCACTTT. It is translated as CASSYTWGDGSPLHF. The chain employs TRBV27 and TRBJ1-6; unclear D gene. V lost 4 bases to trimming and J lost 10 bases, with 17 bases between them. CDR3 length: 15 residues. Germline V gives CDR1 MNHEY, CDR2 SMNVEV (reference sequence).

This rearrangement joins TRBV24-1 to TRBJ2-1, with 14 bases fitting TRBD2. The length of the CDR3 is 19 residues. The germline V gene encodes CDR1 KGHDR and CDR2 SFDVKD. With V trimmed by 3 bases and J by 5 bases, 11 bases remained unmatched. The CDR3 region has the DNA TGTGCCACCAGTGATCCCACTTCCCGACTAGCGGGAGGGGACAATGAGCAGTTCTTC. As protein: CATSDPTSRLAGGDNEQFF.